These 4 T cell receptor beta chains came from one sample sequenced in a study of T-cell memory formation after mild COVID-19. TCRdb used MiXCR to reprocess the 5' RACE reads, holding one entry per CDR3 protein. In the table there are roughly 110,000 distinct CDR3 sequences, about 24% of which are singletons. Sequencing used PBMCs or a T cell subset sorted from them (not recorded which). These receptor sequences come from a man between 18 and 29 years old who had mild COVID-19 (a few samples of this study predate the infection). Cell type and time point are not known.

This chain connects TRBV7-6 to TRBJ1-1, with D hard to call. V gave up 2 bases and J gave up 1 base, with 11 bases separating them. Germline-derived CDR1 and CDR2 are SGHVS and FNYEAQ. The CDR3 has 15 amino acids. The CDR3 loop is CASSLLLGKNTEAFF. CDR3 coding DNA: TGTGCCAGCAGCTTACTCCTGGGGAAGAACACTGAAGCTTTCTTT. Based on the CDR3 plus reference TRBV7-6 and TRBJ1-1, the full variable domain is GAGVSQSPRYKVTKRGQDVALRCDPISGHVSLYWYRQALGQGPEFLTYFNYEAQQDKSGLPNDRFSAERPEGSISTLTIQRTEQRDSAMYRCASSLLLGKNTEAFFGQGTRLTVV.

The genes are TRBV6-2 or TRBV6-3 and TRBJ1-2; no clear D gene. V lost 4 bases and J lost 4, with 16 bases in between. Germline V gene data show CDR1 as MNHEY and CDR2 as SVGEGT. This CDR3 is built from 15 residues. The CDR3 protein is CASSSTAAGIYGYTF. CDR3 sequence (DNA): TGTGCCAGCAGTTCCACCGCGGCAGGCATCTATGGCTACACCTTC.

This clonotype was counted only a few times. The V and J genes are TRBV7-8 and TRBJ1-1, with unresolved D. V gave up 3 bases and J gave up 1 base, with 12 bases separating them. The CDR3 totals 15 residues. From germline, CDR1 is SGHVS and CDR2 FQNEAQ. CDR3 sequence reads: CASSFRLLGNTEAFF. CDR3 in DNA: TGTGCCAGCAGCTTTAGATTGCTGGGGAACACTGAAGCTTTCTTT. Filled out from reference TRBV7-8 and TRBJ1-1, the complete variable domain reads GAGVSQSPRYKVAKRGQDVALRCDPISGHVSLFWYQQALGQGPEFLTYFQNEAQLDKSGLPSDRFFAERPEGSVSTLKIQRTQQEDSAVYLCASSFRLLGNTEAFFGQGTRLTVV.

The chain combines TRBV29-1 with TRBJ2-1, with TRBD2 identical over 7 bases. Germline CDR1 is SQVTM and CDR2 is ANQGSEA. The ends lost 3 bases at V and 6 bases at J; junction bases unmatched: 8. The CDR3 consists of 14 residues. In nucleotides, the CDR3 is TGCAGCGTTGAGGGAGCGGGGTATGGCAATGAGCAGTTCTTC. It is translated as CSVEGAGYGNEQFF.